This TCR beta chain was captured in a study of CD8 T cells in ankylosing spondylitis. There are a few counts of this clonotype. Quantitative molecular-barcoded 5'-RACE generated the TCR beta libraries. TCRdb re-analysed the 5' RACE reads in MiXCR, keeping a single row per CDR3 protein. Here the sample spans under 10,000 distinct CDR3 sequences, 3.9% being singletons. V lost 0 bases and J lost 3, with 10 bases in between. The CDR3 is made up of 14 amino acids. The germline V gene encodes CDR1 SGDLS and CDR2 YYNGEE. Source material: blood, either unsorted or a sorted T cell fraction (not recorded which). This clonotype originated in a female donor with ankylosing spondylitis or in good health (not recorded which). V is TRBV9 and J is TRBJ2-7; no clear D gene. The CDR3 DNA sequence: TGTGCCAGCAGCGTAGATATGGCTAACTACGAGCAGTACTTC. Its protein product is CASSVDMANYEQYF.